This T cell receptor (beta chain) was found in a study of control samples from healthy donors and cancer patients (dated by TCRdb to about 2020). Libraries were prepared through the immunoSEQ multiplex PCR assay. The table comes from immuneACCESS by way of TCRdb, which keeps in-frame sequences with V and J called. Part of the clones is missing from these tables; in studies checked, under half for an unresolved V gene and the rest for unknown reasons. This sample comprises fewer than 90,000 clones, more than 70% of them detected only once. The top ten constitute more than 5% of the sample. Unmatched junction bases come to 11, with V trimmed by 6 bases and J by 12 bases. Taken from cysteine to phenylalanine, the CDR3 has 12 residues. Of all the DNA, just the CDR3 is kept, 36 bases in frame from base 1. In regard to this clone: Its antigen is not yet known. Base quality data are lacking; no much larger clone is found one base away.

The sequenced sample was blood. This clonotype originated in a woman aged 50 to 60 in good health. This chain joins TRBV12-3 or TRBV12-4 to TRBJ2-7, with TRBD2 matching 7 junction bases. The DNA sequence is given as TGTGCCAGCAGCCGCCTGGGGGGGACGCTGTACTTC. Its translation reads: CASSRLGGTLYF.